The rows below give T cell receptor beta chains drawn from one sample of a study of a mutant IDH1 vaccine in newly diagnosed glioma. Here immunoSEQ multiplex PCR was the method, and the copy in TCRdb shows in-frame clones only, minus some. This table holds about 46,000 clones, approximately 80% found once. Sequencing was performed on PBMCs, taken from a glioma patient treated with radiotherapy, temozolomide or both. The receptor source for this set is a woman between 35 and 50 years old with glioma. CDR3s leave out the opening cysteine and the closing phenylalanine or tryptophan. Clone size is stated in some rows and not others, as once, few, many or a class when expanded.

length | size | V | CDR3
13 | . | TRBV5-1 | ASSLAPTGGYGYT
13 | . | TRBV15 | ATSRGGGPYNEQF
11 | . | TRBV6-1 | ASSEVQFQPQH
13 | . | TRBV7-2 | ASSLASSSYNEQF
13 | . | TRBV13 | ASSSLRTSTDTQY
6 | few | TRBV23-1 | AFFRYT
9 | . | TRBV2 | ASSEPLGYT
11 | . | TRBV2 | ASRDPGGQPQH
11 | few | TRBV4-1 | ASSRGLNQPQH
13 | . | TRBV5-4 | ASSFFGSNTGELF
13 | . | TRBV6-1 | ASSALDRPNEKLF
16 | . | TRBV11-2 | ASSQPRAPGRVNEKLF
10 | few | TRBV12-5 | ASGSRTGGAF
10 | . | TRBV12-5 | ASGLVSDEQF
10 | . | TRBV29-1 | SVNPSGNTIY
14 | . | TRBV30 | AWKWGLWGANYGYT
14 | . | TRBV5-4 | ASSLKRGGRGDTQY
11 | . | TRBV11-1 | ASSLGRLDTQY
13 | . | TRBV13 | ASSSAGTGSYEQY
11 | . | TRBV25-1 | ASSGQGVTEAF
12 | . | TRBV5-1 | ASSSGSGGYEQY